The 26 T cell receptor beta chains presented below share a single source sample, sequenced in a study of CD8+ T cells in alopecia areata (dated by TCRdb to the late 2010s). The treatment or condition label on this specimen signifies: oral pan-JAK inhibitor, 5-10 mg twice daily. The library was built by means of the immunoSEQ multiplex PCR assay. RNA was extracted from all samples and reverse transcribed into cDNA as template for TCR sequencing. The table comes from immuneACCESS by way of TCRdb, which keeps in-frame sequences with V and J called. Part of the clones is missing from these tables; in studies checked, under half for an unresolved V gene and the rest for unknown reasons. The sample includes more than 95,000 clones, with 86% observed a single time. Roughly 10% of the sample comes from the top ten. Sequences were derived from CD8+ T cells sorted from blood, sampled at approximately week 30, from a patient treated with tofacitinib. All receptors come from a human donor with alopecia areata.

The chain combines TRBV12-5 with TRBJ2-5; D not resolved. V lost 1 base to trimming and J lost 5 bases, with 8 bases between them. The CDR3 loop spans 13 amino acids. Germline CDR1 is LGHNT and CDR2 is FRNRAP. The CDR3 nucleotides are TGTGCTAGTGGTTTGGAGTTGTGGGAGACCCAGTACTTC. Encoded protein: CASGLELWETQYF.

The V and J genes are TRBV2 and TRBJ2-2; D unclear. The CDR3 length is 13 residues. With 6 bases removed from V and 3 bases from J, the gap between germline ends came to 8 bases. Looked up from germline, CDR1 is SNHLY and CDR2 is FYNNEI. The CDR3 region has the DNA TGTGCCAGCAGCACAGCGTACACCGGGGAGCTGTTTTTT. Amino acid sequence: CASSTAYTGELFF.

The chain combines TRBV5-1 with TRBJ2-2; no reliable D call. The V and J ends lost 4 bases and 7 bases respectively, with 11 bases between them. Per germline, CDR1 SGHRS and CDR2 YFSETQ. The CDR3 extends over 13 amino acids. The DNA of the CDR3 is TGCGCCAGCAGCCCTACCATGAACGGGGAGCTGTTTTTT. Translation gives CASSPTMNGELFF.

A few counts support this clone. This chain uses TRBV29-1 with TRBJ2-7; 9 bases map to TRBD1. Trimming took 3 bases from V and 0 from J; bases not matched to a gene: 3. CDR1 is SQVTM and CDR2 is ANQGSEA in the germline V gene. The CDR3 contains 14 residues. CDR3 region: CSVEAGQGSYEQYF. For the CDR3, the DNA is TGCAGCGTTGAGGCGGGACAGGGCTCCTACGAGCAGTACTTC.

The rearrangement uses TRBV29-1 and TRBJ2-5; TRBD2 matches 10 bases. This CDR3 is 14 amino acids long. Per germline, CDR1 SQVTM and CDR2 ANQGSEA. Trimming cost V 3 bases and J 11 bases; bases outside gene matches: 12. The CDR3 DNA reads TGCAGCGTTGAGGGCCTAGCGGGAGAATTTGAGCAGTACTTC. Residues: CSVEGLAGEFEQYF.

The rearrangement joins TRBV27 to TRBJ2-1; unclear D gene. Trimming left V 0 bases short and J 12 bases short, with 12 bases between. Germline CDR1 MNHEY, CDR2 SMNVEV (reference sequence). This CDR3 has 13 amino acids. CDR3 residues: CASSLSANTGQFF. The CDR3 DNA sequence: TGTGCCAGCAGTTTATCGGCCAACACGGGGCAGTTCTTC.

The genes are TRBV7-8 and TRBJ2-7; 10 positions agree with TRBD2. V was clipped by 1 base and J by 3 bases; unmatched bases: 9. This CDR3 region has 17 residues. Germline V gives CDR1 SGHVS, CDR2 FQNEAQ. The CDR3 loop reads CASSLEASGGPNYEQYF. CDR3 bases: TGTGCCAGCAGCTTAGAGGCTAGCGGGGGACCCAACTACGAGCAGTACTTC.

In its sample, this clone was seen once. V gene TRBV5-1 combines with J gene TRBJ1-1, with D perhaps matching TRBD1 (5 bases). The CDR3 extends over 13 amino acids. V shed 0 bases and J shed 3 bases, with 6 bases lying between them. CDR1 is SGHRS and CDR2 is YFSETQ in the germline V gene. The CDR3: CASSLGGDTEAFF. CDR3 nucleotide sequence: TGCGCCAGCAGCTTGGGAGGGGACACTGAAGCTTTCTTT.

This chain connects TRBV7-9 to TRBJ1-2, with a possible D match to TRBD1 (6 bases). Germline assignment: CDR1 SEHNR and CDR2 FQNEAQ (reference sequence). The V gene lost 0 bases and the J gene lost 0 bases, with 11 bases spanning the gap. The CDR3 sequence is 16 residues long. CDR3 sequence reads: CASSLAPRTANYGYTF. The CDR3 DNA reads TGTGCCAGCAGCTTAGCGCCCCGGACAGCTAACTATGGCTACACCTTC.

The chain links TRBV29-1 to TRBJ2-2; D ambiguous. Germline V gene lookup returns CDR1 SQVTM and CDR2 ANQGSEA. The CDR3 is made up of 13 amino acids. V was clipped by 6 bases and J by 1 base, with 9 bases between them. The DNA for the CDR3 is TGCAGCGTAGGCACAGAGAACACCGGGGAGCTGTTTTTT. Amino acids: CSVGTENTGELFF.

The rearrangement links TRBV11-2 to TRBJ2-3; 8 nucleotides line up with TRBD2. Trimming cost V 2 bases and J 6 bases; bases outside gene matches: 10. CDR3 length equals 16 residues. Germline V gene lookup returns CDR1 SGHAT and CDR2 FQNNGV. Here the CDR3 reads CASSLPLGLARDTQYF. Written as DNA, the CDR3 is TGTGCCAGCAGCTTACCTCTCGGACTAGCTCGGGATACGCAGTATTTT. The full variable domain, with the rest looked up from reference TRBV11-2 and TRBJ2-3, is EAGVAQSPRYKIIEKRQSVAFWCNPISGHATLYWYQQILGQGPKLLIQFQNNGVVDDSQLPKDRFSAERLKGVDSTLKIQPAKLEDSAVYLCASSLPLGLARDTQYFGPGTRLTVL.

The rearrangement uses TRBV30 and TRBJ1-2, with a tentative D call TRBD1 (6 bases). The germline V gene encodes CDR1 GTSNPN and CDR2 SVGIG (reference sequence). This CDR3 comprises 15 residues. V shed 0 bases and J shed 0 bases, with 11 bases lying between them. CDR3 in DNA: TGTGCCTGGAGTGTTGGGACACCAACTAACTATGGCTACACCTTC. Amino acid sequence: CAWSVGTPTNYGYTF.

The CDR3 DNA reads TGTGCCAGCAGCGTAGGCGGAGCAACTAATGAAAAACTGTTTTTT. This translates into CASSVGGATNEKLFF. The chain couples TRBV9 to TRBJ1-4; D gene ambiguous. The germline V and J ends were trimmed by 0 bases and 0 bases, with 6 bases remaining between them. This CDR3 has 15 amino acids. Germline CDR1 is SGDLS and CDR2 is YYNGEE.

The chain joins TRBV7-9 to TRBJ2-3, with D hard to call. In germline, CDR1 is SEHNR, CDR2 FQNEAQ (reference sequence). The CDR3 length is 13 residues. Trimming stripped 2 bases from V and 4 bases from J, with 7 bases between. For the CDR3, the DNA is TGTGCCAGCAGCTTACTTTCGCCAGATACGCAGTATTTT. Its translation is CASSLLSPDTQYF.

The gene calls are TRBV29-1 and TRBJ1-2; D may be TRBD1 (5 bases). The CDR3 loop spans 14 amino acids. Deletions cut 3 bases from V and 3 bases from J, with 14 bases between. Germline CDR1 SQVTM, CDR2 ANQGSEA. The CDR3 reads CSVERPGVDYGYTF. The CDR3 DNA is TGCAGCGTTGAGCGCCCGGGGGTGGACTATGGCTACACCTTC.

The chain recombines TRBV5-4 with TRBJ1-1; D is uncertain. The CDR3 consists of 13 residues. Germline CDR1 and CDR2: SGHNT and YYREEE (reference sequence). The V gene lost 6 bases and the J gene lost 5 bases, with 14 bases spanning the gap. CDR3 nucleotides: TGTGCCAGCATCTTTGGTTCCGGGACTGAAGCTTTCTTT. Its protein is CASIFGSGTEAFF. Based on the CDR3 plus reference TRBV5-4 and TRBJ1-1, the full variable domain is ETGVTQSPTHLIKTRGQQVTLRCSSQSGHNTVSWYQQALGQGPQFIFQYYREEENGRGNFPPRFSGLQFPNYSSELNVNALELDDSALYLCASIFGSGTEAFFGQGTRLTVV.

The genes are TRBV14 and TRBJ1-1; tentatively, D is TRBD1 (5 bases). From germline, CDR1 is SGHDN and CDR2 FVKESK. Trimming took 0 bases from V and 4 from J, leaving 12 bases between them. CDR3 size: 15 residues. This CDR3 reads CASSQDGGLLTEAFF. The CDR3 DNA reads as TGTGCCAGCAGCCAAGATGGGGGACTTCTCACTGAAGCTTTCTTT.

This clone was observed once. This sequence joins TRBV21-1 and TRBJ1-5; the D call TRBD1 from the table was never checked on the DNA. TRBV21-1 is noted as a pseudogene. The length of the CDR3 is 19 residues. This CDR3 is CASLRRRDSHEYSNQPQHF. In DNA form, the CDR3 reads TGTGCCAGCCTCCGTCGCCGGGACAGCCATGAATATAGCAATCAGCCCCAGCATTTT.

V is TRBV27 and J is TRBJ2-7; D possibly corresponds to TRBD2 (6 bases). Germline values: CDR1 MNHEY, CDR2 SMNVEV (reference sequence). This CDR3 spans 15 amino acids. V was cut by 6 bases and J by 3 bases, with 18 bases left in between. The CDR3 DNA is TGTGCCAGCAGCCCTTTGGGTAGCGGATTCTACGAGCAGTACTTC. Translating it yields CASSPLGSGFYEQYF.

This clone was detected once. The genes are TRBV27 and TRBJ2-3; 7 bases agree with TRBD2. The ends lost 4 bases at V and 2 bases at J; junction bases unmatched: 3. Germline V gene sequence: CDR1 MNHEY, CDR2 SMNVEV (reference sequence). This CDR3 comprises 14 residues. The DNA for the CDR3 is TGTGCCAGCAGTTGGGGGGGGTCCACAGATACGCAGTATTTT. Translating it yields CASSWGGSTDTQYF.

This sequence joins TRBV18 and TRBJ2-1; D remains ambiguous. From germline, CDR1 is KGHSH and CDR2 LQKENI. The CDR3 runs 16 residues. Trimming shortened V by 4 bases and J by 2 bases, and 15 bases separated the two germline ends. The CDR3 reads CASSLSRAATYNEQFF. The CDR3 nucleotides are TGTGCCAGCTCACTTTCCCGGGCCGCTACCTACAATGAGCAGTTCTTC.

V and J are TRBV7-8 and TRBJ2-2; no clear D. The CDR3 has 19 residues. The ends were cut back, 5 bases at V and 0 bases at J, with 22 bases in the middle. Per the germline V gene, CDR1 is SGHVS and CDR2 is FQNEAQ. The CDR3, as DNA: TGTGCCAGCAGCAACACTTTCCCCGACCGCCGCGCGAACACCGGGGAGCTGTTTTTT. The encoded protein is CASSNTFPDRRANTGELFF.

The chain employs TRBV7-6 and TRBJ2-1; 8 bases are shared with TRBD2. Trimming removed 3 bases from V and 4 bases from J; junction bases left unmatched: 8. This CDR3 comprises 16 residues. The germline CDR1 and CDR2 sequences are SGHVS and FNYEAQ. The DNA for the CDR3 is TGTGCCAGCAGCTTTCACTCCCGGGGGGGTTACAATGAGCAGTTCTTC. This sequence encodes CASSFHSRGGYNEQFF.

The V gene is TRBV7-2, the J gene TRBJ2-7, with D perhaps given as TRBD1 or TRBD2 (5 bases each). The germline V gene has CDR1 SGHTA and CDR2 FQGNSA. V was clipped by 5 bases and J by 9 bases, with 23 bases between them. The CDR3 extends over 15 amino acids. In nucleotides, the CDR3 is TGTGCCAGCAGCGCAAACTACCGGGACCCCCGTGGGCAGTACTTC. Residues: CASSANYRDPRGQYF. The full variable domain, with the rest looked up from reference TRBV7-2 and TRBJ2-7, is GAGVSQSPSNKVTEKGKDVELRCDPISGHTALYWYRQSLGQGLEFLIYFQGNSAPDKSGLPSDRFSAERTGGSVSTLTIQRTQQEDSAVYLCASSANYRDPRGQYFGPGTRLTVT.

This clone occurred once. The chain carries TRBV10-1 and TRBJ2-7; a possible D gene is TRBD2 (5 bases). CDR1 is WNHNN, CDR2 SYGVQD, per germline (reference sequence). V was cut by 3 bases and J by 2 bases, with 8 bases left in between. The CDR3 covers 13 residues. The CDR3 is CASSDHGTYEQYF. The CDR3 coding sequence is TGCGCCAGCAGTGACCACGGGACCTACGAGCAGTACTTC.

The genes are TRBV27 and TRBJ1-1; TRBD1 is a possible D gene (5 bases). The CDR3 length is 16 residues. CDR1 and CDR2 from the germline V gene are MNHEY and SMNVEV (reference sequence). With 6 bases removed from V and 0 bases from J, the gap between germline ends came to 17 bases. The CDR3 DNA reads as TGTGCCAGCAGCCTGGGTAGACAGTTCATGAACACTGAAGCTTTCTTT. This sequence encodes CASSLGRQFMNTEAFF.